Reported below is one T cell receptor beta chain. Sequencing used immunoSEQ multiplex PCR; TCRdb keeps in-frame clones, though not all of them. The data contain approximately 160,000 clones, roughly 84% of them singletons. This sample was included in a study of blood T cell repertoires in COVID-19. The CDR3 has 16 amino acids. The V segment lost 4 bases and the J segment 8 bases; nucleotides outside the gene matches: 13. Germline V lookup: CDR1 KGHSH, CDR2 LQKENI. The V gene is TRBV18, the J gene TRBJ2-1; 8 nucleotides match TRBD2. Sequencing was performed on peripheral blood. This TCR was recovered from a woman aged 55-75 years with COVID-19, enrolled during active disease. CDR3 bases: TGTGCCAGCTCACTCCAGGGGCCGGGGGGGATGGATGAGCAGTTCTTC. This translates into CASSLQGPGGMDEQFF.